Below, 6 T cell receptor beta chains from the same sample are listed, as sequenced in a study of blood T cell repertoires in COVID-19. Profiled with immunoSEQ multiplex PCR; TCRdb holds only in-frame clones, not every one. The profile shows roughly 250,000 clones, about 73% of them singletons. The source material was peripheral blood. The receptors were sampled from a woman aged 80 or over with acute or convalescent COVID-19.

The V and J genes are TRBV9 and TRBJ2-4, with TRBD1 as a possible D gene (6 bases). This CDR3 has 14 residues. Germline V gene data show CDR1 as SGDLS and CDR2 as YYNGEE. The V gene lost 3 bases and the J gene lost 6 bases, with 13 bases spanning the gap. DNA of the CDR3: TGTGCCAGCAGCGGTTCGGGACAAAGAAACATTCAGTACTTC. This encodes CASSGSGQRNIQYF.

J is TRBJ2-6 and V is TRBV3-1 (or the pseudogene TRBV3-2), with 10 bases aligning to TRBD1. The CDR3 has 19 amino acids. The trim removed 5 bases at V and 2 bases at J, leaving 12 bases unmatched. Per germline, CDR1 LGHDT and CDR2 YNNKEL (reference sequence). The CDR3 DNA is TGTGCCAGCAGCGCCCGACAGGGGGCCCTTGGGGCTGGGGCCAACGTCCTGACTTTC. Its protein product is CASSARQGALGAGANVLTF.

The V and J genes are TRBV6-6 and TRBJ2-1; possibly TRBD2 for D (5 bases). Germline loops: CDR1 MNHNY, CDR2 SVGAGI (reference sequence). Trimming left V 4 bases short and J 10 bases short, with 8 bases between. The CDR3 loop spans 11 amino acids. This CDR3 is CASSSDLEQFF. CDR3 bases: TGTGCCAGCAGTTCGGACTTGGAGCAGTTCTTC.

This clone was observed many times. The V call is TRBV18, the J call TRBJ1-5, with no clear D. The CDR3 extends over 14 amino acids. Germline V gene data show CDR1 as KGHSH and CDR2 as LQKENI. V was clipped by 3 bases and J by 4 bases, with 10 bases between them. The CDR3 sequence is CASSPSPINQPQHF. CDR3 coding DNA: TGTGCCAGCTCACCGAGCCCGATTAATCAGCCCCAGCATTTT.

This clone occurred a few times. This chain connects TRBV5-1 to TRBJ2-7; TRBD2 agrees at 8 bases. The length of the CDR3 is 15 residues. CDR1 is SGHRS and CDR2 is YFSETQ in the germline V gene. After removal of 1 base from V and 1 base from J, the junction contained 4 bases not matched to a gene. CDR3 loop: CASSLIASGSYEQYF. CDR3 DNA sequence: TGCGCCAGCAGCTTGATAGCTAGCGGGTCCTACGAGCAGTACTTC.

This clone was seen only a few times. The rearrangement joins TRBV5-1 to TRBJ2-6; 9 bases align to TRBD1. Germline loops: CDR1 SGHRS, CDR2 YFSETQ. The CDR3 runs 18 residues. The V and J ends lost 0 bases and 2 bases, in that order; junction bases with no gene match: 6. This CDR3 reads CASSLEGQGLAGANVLTF. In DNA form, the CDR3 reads TGCGCCAGCAGCTTGGAGGGACAGGGTCTGGCTGGGGCCAACGTCCTGACTTTC. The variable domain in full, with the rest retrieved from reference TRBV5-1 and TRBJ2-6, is KAGVTQTPRYLIKTRGQQVTLSCSPISGHRSVSWYQQTPGQGLQFLFEYFSETQRNKGNFPGRFSGRQFSNSRSEMNVSTLELGDSALYLCASSLEGQGLAGANVLTFGAGSRLTVL.